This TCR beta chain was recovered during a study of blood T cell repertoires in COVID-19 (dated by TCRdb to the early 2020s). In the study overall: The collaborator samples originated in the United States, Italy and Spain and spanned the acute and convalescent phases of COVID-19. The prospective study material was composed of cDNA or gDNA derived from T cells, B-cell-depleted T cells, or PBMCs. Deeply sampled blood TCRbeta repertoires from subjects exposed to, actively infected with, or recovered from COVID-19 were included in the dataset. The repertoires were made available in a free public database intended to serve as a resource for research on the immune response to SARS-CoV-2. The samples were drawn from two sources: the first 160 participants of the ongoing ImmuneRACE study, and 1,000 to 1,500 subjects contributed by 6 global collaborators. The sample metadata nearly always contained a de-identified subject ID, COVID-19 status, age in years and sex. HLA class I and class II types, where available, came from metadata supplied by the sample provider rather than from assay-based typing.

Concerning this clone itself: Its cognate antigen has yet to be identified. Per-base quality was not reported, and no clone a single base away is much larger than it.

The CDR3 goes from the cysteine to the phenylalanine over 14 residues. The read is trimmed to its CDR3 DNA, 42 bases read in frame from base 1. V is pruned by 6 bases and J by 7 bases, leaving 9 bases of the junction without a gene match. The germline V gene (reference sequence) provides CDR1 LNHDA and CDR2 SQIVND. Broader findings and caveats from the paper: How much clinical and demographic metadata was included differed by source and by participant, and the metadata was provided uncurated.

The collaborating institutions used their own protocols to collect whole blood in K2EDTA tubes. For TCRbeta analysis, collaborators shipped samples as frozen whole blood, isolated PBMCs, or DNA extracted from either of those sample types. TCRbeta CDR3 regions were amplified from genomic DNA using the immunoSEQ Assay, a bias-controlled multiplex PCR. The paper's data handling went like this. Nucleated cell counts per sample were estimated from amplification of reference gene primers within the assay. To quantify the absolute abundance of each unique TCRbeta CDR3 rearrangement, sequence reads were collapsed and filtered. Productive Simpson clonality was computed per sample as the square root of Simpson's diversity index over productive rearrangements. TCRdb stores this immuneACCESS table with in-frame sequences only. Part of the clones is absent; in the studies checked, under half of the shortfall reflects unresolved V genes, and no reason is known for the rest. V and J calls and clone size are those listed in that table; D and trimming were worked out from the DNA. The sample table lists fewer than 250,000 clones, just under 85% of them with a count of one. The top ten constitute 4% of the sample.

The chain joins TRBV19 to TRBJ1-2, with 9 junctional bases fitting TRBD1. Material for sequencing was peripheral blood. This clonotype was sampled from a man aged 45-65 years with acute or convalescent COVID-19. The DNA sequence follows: TGTGCCAGTAGGGGAACAGGGGGCGCTGGTGGCTACACCTTC. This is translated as CASRGTGGAGGYTF.